The 30 T cell receptor beta chains listed next were all sequenced from one sample in a study of blood T cell repertoires in COVID-19. Sequencing was performed with immunoSEQ multiplex PCR; in TCRdb, only in-frame clones are kept and a portion is missing. The sample shows roughly 150,000 clones, about 90% of them seen only once. Sequencing input: peripheral blood. Receptors were obtained from a man in his 60s with acute or convalescent COVID-19.

A single count supports this clone. The chain joins TRBV18 to TRBJ1-1; no clear D gene. V was pared by 1 base and J by 5 bases, with 11 bases between. The CDR3 is 14 amino acids. CDR1 KGHSH and CDR2 LQKENI come from the germline V gene. The CDR3 region has the DNA TGTGCCAGCTCACCACGGGGAGAGGGTACTGAAGCTTTCTTT. Translating it yields CASSPRGEGTEAFF. Combining the CDR3 with reference TRBV18 and TRBJ1-1 gives the whole variable domain NAGVMQNPRHLVRRRGQEARLRCSPMKGHSHVYWYRQLPEEGLKFMVYLQKENIIDESGMPKERFSAEFPKEGPSILRIQQVVRGDSAAYFCASSPRGEGTEAFFGQGTRLTVV.

A few counts support this clone. This chain joins TRBV7-9 and TRBJ1-1, with D possibly TRBD1 on 6 matching bases. The CDR3 has 11 amino acids. With 2 bases removed from V and 11 bases from J, the gap between germline ends came to 9 bases. Germline V gene lookup returns CDR1 SEHNR and CDR2 FQNEAQ (reference sequence). Here the CDR3 reads CASSLNREAFF. The CDR3 nucleotides are TGTGCCAGCAGCTTAAACAGGGAGGCTTTCTTT.

The DNA of the CDR3 is TGTGCCAGCAGCGTTGATAGACTAGCTCGACACGAGCAGTACTTC. It codes for CASSVDRLARHEQYF. This chain uses TRBV7-2 with TRBJ2-7; 7 bases map to TRBD2. This CDR3 spans 15 amino acids. V shed 5 bases, J shed 5 bases, and the junction held 12 bases outside the gene matches. Germline lookup yields CDR1 SGHTA and CDR2 FQGNSA. The variable domain in full, with the rest retrieved from reference TRBV7-2 and TRBJ2-7, is GAGVSQSPSNKVTEKGKDVELRCDPISGHTALYWYRQSLGQGLEFLIYFQGNSAPDKSGLPSDRFSAERTGGSVSTLTIQRTQQEDSAVYLCASSVDRLARHEQYFGPGTRLTVT.

The chain recombines TRBV5-4 with TRBJ2-3; no reliable D call. CDR3 length: 14 amino acids. V was trimmed by 0 bases and J by 4 bases, leaving 9 bases between them. Germline CDR1 SGHNT, CDR2 YYREEE (reference sequence). The CDR3 region is CASSLELGPDTQYF. As DNA, the CDR3 is TGTGCCAGCAGCTTGGAGCTAGGCCCAGATACGCAGTATTTT. The whole variable domain, filled in from reference TRBV5-4 and TRBJ2-3, reads ETGVTQSPTHLIKTRGQQVTLRCSSQSGHNTVSWYQQALGQGPQFIFQYYREEENGRGNFPPRFSGLQFPNYSSELNVNALELDDSALYLCASSLELGPDTQYFGPGTRLTVL.

V and J are TRBV5-1 and TRBJ2-1; 8 bases are a match to TRBD1. The CDR3 has 15 residues. The germline CDR1 and CDR2 sequences are SGHRS and YFSETQ. V lost 0 bases and J lost 6; bases outside the gene matches: 5. The DNA of the CDR3 is TGCGCCAGCAGCTTGGAAGACAGGGGAAGCAATGAGCAGTTCTTC. Translated, it gives CASSLEDRGSNEQFF.

The chain couples TRBV18 to TRBJ1-1, with 7 bases identical to TRBD1. Germline V gene sequence: CDR1 KGHSH, CDR2 LQKENI. CDR3 length: 16 amino acids. V lost 6 bases to trimming and J lost 2 bases; unmatched junction nucleotides: 12. CDR3 DNA: TGTGCCAGCTCTCCTACAACAGGGGTGAAAAACACTGAAGCTTTCTTT. Protein product: CASSPTTGVKNTEAFF.

The V and J genes are TRBV6-6 and TRBJ1-2; tentatively, D is TRBD1 (6 bases). Trimming stripped 6 bases from V and 7 bases from J, with 18 bases between. CDR3 length: 14 residues. Germline V gene lookup returns CDR1 MNHNY and CDR2 SVGAGI (reference sequence). The CDR3 DNA follows: TGTGCCAGCAGGGCCCCACAGGGAAGTCGTGGCTACACCTTC. Translating it yields CASRAPQGSRGYTF.

The chain joins TRBV6-1 to TRBJ1-4; 7 positions match TRBD1. After removal of 3 bases from V and 5 bases from J, the junction contained 15 bases not matched to a gene. Germline loops: CDR1 MNHNS, CDR2 SASEGT. The CDR3 is 18 amino acids. This CDR3 is CASSEVPQGNLRNEKLFF. In nucleotides, the CDR3 is TGTGCCAGCAGTGAGGTTCCACAGGGGAACCTCCGAAATGAAAAACTGTTTTTT.

V and J are TRBV5-1 and TRBJ1-2, with 9 bases fitting TRBD1. Germline CDR1 is SGHRS and CDR2 is YFSETQ. Trimming took 3 bases from V and 7 from J; bases not matched to a gene: 10. This CDR3 spans 15 amino acids. CDR3 nucleotide sequence: TGCGCCAGCAGCTGGAACAGGGGGCAGGAGGGTGGCTACACCTTC. This gives the protein CASSWNRGQEGGYTF.

A word on this clone: This sample also contains other DNA sequences that code for the same CDR3. The chain recombines TRBV4-2 with TRBJ2-3, with TRBD2 matching over 13 bases. This CDR3 has 15 amino acids. V shed 5 bases and J 4 bases; nucleotides not matched to a gene: 3. In germline, CDR1 is LGHNA, CDR2 YNFKEQ. The CDR3 reads CASSRTSGGADTQYF. Written as DNA, the CDR3 is TGTGCCAGCAGCAGAACTAGCGGGGGGGCAGATACGCAGTATTTT.

J is TRBJ2-7 and V is TRBV5-1; D is perhaps TRBD2 (5 bases). The CDR3 has 13 amino acids. Trimming took off 3 bases at V and 3 bases at J, with 10 bases between the two ends. Germline CDR1 is SGHRS and CDR2 is YFSETQ. CDR3 protein: CASSSGILYEQYF. The CDR3 DNA is TGCGCCAGCAGCTCCGGGATACTCTACGAGCAGTACTTC.

CDR3 bases: TGTGCCAGCAGCCCCGGGTTCTACGAGCAGTACTTC. Its translation is CASSPGFYEQYF. The chain uses TRBV9 and TRBJ2-7; D unclear. The CDR3 runs to 12 residues. Looked up from germline, CDR1 is SGDLS and CDR2 is YYNGEE. Trimming took 4 bases from V and 3 from J, leaving 8 bases between them.

The chain has TRBV19 and TRBJ2-1; perhaps TRBD1 as D (6 bases). The CDR3 spans 15 residues. Looked up from germline, CDR1 is LNHDA and CDR2 is SQIVND (reference sequence). Trimming left V 7 bases short and J 0 bases short, with 13 bases between. The CDR3 protein is CASTQDSPSYNEQFF. The CDR3 DNA is TGTGCCAGTACCCAGGACAGCCCCTCCTACAATGAGCAGTTCTTC.

This sequence joins TRBV5-4 and TRBJ2-1, with TRBD1 matching 11 bases. CDR1 SGHNT and CDR2 YYREEE come from the germline V gene (reference sequence). J gave up 4 bases and V 1 base, and 7 bases lay outside the gene matches. CDR3 length equals 17 residues. The CDR3: CASSLTSGTGGYNEQFF. The CDR3 bases are TGTGCCAGCAGCTTGACTTCCGGGACAGGGGGATACAATGAGCAGTTCTTC.

This clone showed up just once. The chain links TRBV7-2 to TRBJ1-2, with D uncertain. V shed 3 bases and J shed 3 bases, with 5 bases lying between them. Per germline, CDR1 SGHTA and CDR2 FQGNSA. CDR3 size: 12 residues. CDR3 amino acids: CASSFMYYGYTF. CDR3 nucleotide sequence: TGTGCCAGCAGCTTTATGTACTATGGCTACACCTTC.

This rearrangement joins TRBV2 to TRBJ1-4; D is undetermined. The CDR3 contains 17 residues. Germline values: CDR1 SNHLY, CDR2 FYNNEI. Trimming pared 2 bases from V and 5 bases from J, leaving 18 bases between. CDR3 in DNA: TGTGCCAGCAGTGAAAGTATAGCAAACCGAATAAATGAAAAACTGTTTTTT. This encodes CASSESIANRINEKLFF.

V and J are TRBV3-1 (or the pseudogene TRBV3-2) and TRBJ1-1; 10 bases match TRBD1. Germline loops: CDR1 LGHDT, CDR2 YNNKEL (reference sequence). CDR3 size: 16 residues. V was clipped by 6 bases and J by 0 bases; unmatched bases: 7. CDR3 sequence: CASRHGQGGLNTEAFF. The CDR3 nucleotides are TGTGCCAGCAGACACGGACAGGGGGGATTGAACACTGAAGCTTTCTTT.

The rearrangement links TRBV5-1 to TRBJ1-1, with 8 bases fitting TRBD1. The CDR3 extends over 14 amino acids. V trimming: 4 bases; J trimming: 8 bases; junction bases outside the gene matches: 10. Looked up from germline, CDR1 is SGHRS and CDR2 is YFSETQ. CDR3 DNA: TGCGCCAGCAGCCCAAATACCGGACAGGGAGAAGCTTTCTTT. Encoded protein: CASSPNTGQGEAFF.

The chain combines TRBV30 with TRBJ1-2; D remains ambiguous. The germline V gene encodes CDR1 GTSNPN and CDR2 SVGIG (reference sequence). This CDR3 has 13 residues. With 3 bases removed from V and 8 bases from J, the gap between germline ends came to 16 bases. CDR3 coding DNA: TGTGCCTGGAGGCGTGGCATCGCGGGGGGCTACACCTTC. This translates into CAWRRGIAGGYTF. The entire variable domain, with the rest obtained from reference TRBV30 and TRBJ1-2, is as follows: SQTIHQWPATLVQPVGSPLSLECTVEGTSNPNLYWYRQAAGRGLQLLFYSVGIGQISSEVPQNLSASRPQDRQFILSSKKLLLSDSGFYLCAWRRGIAGGYTFGSGTRLTVV.

The chain links TRBV5-8 to TRBJ2-1; D not resolved. The CDR3 spans 15 residues. Trimming removed 2 bases from V and 4 bases from J, with 13 bases in between. CDR1 and CDR2 from the germline V gene are SGHTS and YDEGEE. The CDR3 region is CASSLKSQYYNEQFF. CDR3 DNA sequence: TGTGCCAGCAGCTTAAAATCGCAGTATTACAATGAGCAGTTCTTC.

V usage is TRBV27 and J usage is TRBJ1-5; tentative D call: TRBD1 (5 bases). This CDR3 spans 14 amino acids. CDR1 is MNHEY and CDR2 is SMNVEV in the germline V gene (reference sequence). V lost 3 bases and J 6 bases, leaving 12 bases between the germline ends. The CDR3 DNA follows: TGTGCCAGCAGTTTTATGGGGCAAGGTCAGCCCCAGCATTTT. It yields the protein CASSFMGQGQPQHF.

In its sample, this clone was seen a few times. This chain connects TRBV7-9 to TRBJ2-3; D is possibly TRBD2 (6 bases). CDR3 length: 15 amino acids. Germline CDR1 is SEHNR and CDR2 is FQNEAQ (reference sequence). Trimming removed 0 bases at V and 1 base at J, with 8 bases between. The CDR3 DNA reads as TGTGCCAGCAGCTTAGCGTCGGGAGGCACAGATACGCAGTATTTT. This encodes CASSLASGGTDTQYF.

The genes are TRBV5-6 and TRBJ1-2; no definite D call. V lost 1 base and J 8 bases, leaving 18 bases between the germline ends. Germline values: CDR1 SGHDT, CDR2 YYEEEE. CDR3 length: 15 amino acids. The CDR3 nucleotides read TGTGCCAGCAGCTTGTTTAGCGCAGGCGGGAGGGGCTACACCTTC. It is translated as CASSLFSAGGRGYTF.

The V and J genes are TRBV5-1 and TRBJ2-4; maybe TRBD1 (6 bases). CDR1 and CDR2 (germline): SGHRS, YFSETQ. The CDR3 is 13 amino acids. V gave up 5 bases and J gave up 10 bases, with 16 bases separating them. This chain's CDR3 is CASSWDTEGIQYF. Here the CDR3 DNA reads TGCGCCAGCAGTTGGGACACCGAAGGGATTCAGTACTTC.

The V gene is TRBV11-2, the J gene TRBJ2-1; TRBD1 is a possible D gene (5 bases). Germline CDR1 is SGHAT and CDR2 is FQNNGV. V lost 5 bases to trimming and J lost 0 bases, with 17 bases between them. This CDR3 has 17 residues. The DNA for the CDR3 is TGTGCCAGCAGCACATTTAAGGGGAAAGGCTCCTACAATGAGCAGTTCTTC. This gives the protein CASSTFKGKGSYNEQFF.

This chain uses TRBV19 with TRBJ1-5; D is undetermined. The CDR3 sequence is 13 residues long. V lost 8 bases, J lost 0 bases, and 8 bases lay in between. Germline CDR1 reads LNHDA; CDR2 reads SQIVND (reference sequence). The CDR3 here is CASGGDSNQPQHF. Here the CDR3 DNA reads TGTGCCAGTGGCGGAGATAGCAATCAGCCCCAGCATTTT.

This clone appeared once. This chain connects TRBV19 to TRBJ1-5; D gene unclear. The V gene lost 3 bases and the J gene lost 4 bases, with 13 bases spanning the gap. CDR1 and CDR2 from the germline V gene are LNHDA and SQIVND (reference sequence). The CDR3 covers 15 residues. In DNA form, the CDR3 reads TGTGCCAGTAGTATTTTTGGGAGTTCAAATCAGCCCCAGCATTTT. Translation: CASSIFGSSNQPQHF.

The chain joins TRBV7-9 to TRBJ2-3; 10 nucleotides match TRBD2. The CDR3 has 16 residues. Per germline, CDR1 SEHNR and CDR2 FQNEAQ (reference sequence). Losses at the gene ends were 1 base for V and 5 bases for J; bases not matched to a gene: 6. CDR3 residues: CASSLVLAGEQDTQYF. The CDR3 nucleotides read TGTGCCAGCAGCTTAGTCCTAGCGGGGGAGCAAGATACGCAGTATTTT.

V is TRBV24-1 and J is TRBJ1-5, with 8 bases lining up with TRBD1. This CDR3 comprises 15 residues. V lost 5 bases to trimming and J lost 2 bases; unmatched junction nucleotides: 4. Looked up from germline, CDR1 is KGHDR and CDR2 is SFDVKD. CDR3 nucleotide sequence: TGTGCCACCAGTGCCCCGGGACAGGGCAATCAGCCCCAGCATTTT. It translates to CATSAPGQGNQPQHF.

This chain uses TRBV6-5 with TRBJ2-1, with D possibly being TRBD1 (6 bases). The V end lost 5 bases, the J end lost 14 bases, and 13 bases lay between the germline ends. Per the germline V gene, CDR1 is MNHEY and CDR2 is SVGAGI. The CDR3 contains 11 residues. The CDR3 DNA reads as TGTGCCAGCAGTACGACAGGAAGGGAGTTCTTC. Its translation is CASSTTGREFF.